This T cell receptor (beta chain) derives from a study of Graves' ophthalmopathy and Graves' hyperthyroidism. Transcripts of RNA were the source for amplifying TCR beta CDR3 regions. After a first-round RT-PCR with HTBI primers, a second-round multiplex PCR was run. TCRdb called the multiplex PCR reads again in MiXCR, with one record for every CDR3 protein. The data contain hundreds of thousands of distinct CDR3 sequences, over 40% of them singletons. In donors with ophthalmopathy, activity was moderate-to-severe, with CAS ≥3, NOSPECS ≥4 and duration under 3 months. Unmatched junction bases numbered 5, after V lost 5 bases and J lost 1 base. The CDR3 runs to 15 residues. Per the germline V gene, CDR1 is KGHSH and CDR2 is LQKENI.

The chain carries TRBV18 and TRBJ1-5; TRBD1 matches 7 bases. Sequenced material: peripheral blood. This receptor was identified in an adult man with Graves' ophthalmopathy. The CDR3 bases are TGTGCCAGCTCATGGACAGGTCAGAGCAATCAGCCCCAGCATTTT. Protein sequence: CASSWTGQSNQPQHF.